This T cell receptor beta chain appears in the sequencing data of a study of regulatory T cells in long-lasting Graves disease. Construction of TCR beta libraries relied on iRepertoire HTBI primers and on Arm-PCR targeting CDR3 regions. From the multiplex PCR reads, TCRdb called clonotypes with MiXCR, one entry per CDR3 protein. The table has fewer than 550,000 distinct CDR3 sequences, roughly 15% seen once. The time point here: newly diagnosed GD, antithyroid drugs for less than 3 months. The TCR library was made from RNA that had been extracted from PBMCs in TRIzol. These records were also assigned to another study, of T cells in Graves' hyperthyroidism and ophthalmopathy.

Sequencing was performed on peripheral blood mononuclear cells (PBMCs), taken at new diagnosis, from a patient treated with antithyroid drugs. The sequence was collected from a woman between 18 and 29 years old with Graves disease.

As DNA, the CDR3 is TGCGCCAGCAGCCCTCTAGCGGGAGACGTGACCCAGTACTTC. This codes for CASSPLAGDVTQYF. The chain employs TRBV5-1 and TRBJ2-5; 10 bases line up with TRBD2. There are 14 residues in the CDR3. Trimming took 4 bases from V and 7 from J; bases not matched to a gene: 7. CDR1 SGHRS and CDR2 YFSETQ come from the germline V gene.